This TCR beta chain stems from a study of blood T cell repertoires in COVID-19. Overall study context: Some COVID-19 samples were acute and others convalescent; all came from the United States, Italy and Spain. PBMCs, B-cell-depleted T cells, or T cells were the source of the cDNA or gDNA that made up the material.

The ends were cut back, 0 bases at V and 8 bases at J, with 8 bases in the middle. Looked up from germline, CDR1 is LNHNV and CDR2 is YYDKDF (reference sequence). This CDR3 has 13 residues. Original data processing: Cell counts per sample came from amplifying reference gene primers. Measured with immunoSEQ multiplex PCR; TCRdb has only the in-frame clones, and not every one. That table supplies the V and J calls and clone size; D and trimming were determined from the DNA. The sample shows 50,000 or so clones, about nine tenths of them seen only once. This receptor was obtained from a man between 65 and 80 years old with acute or convalescent COVID-19. The specimen was peripheral blood. The chain employs TRBV15 and TRBJ2-1; TRBD2 might be the D (6 bases). CDR3 region: CATSRERGYEQFF. DNA for the CDR3: TGTGCCACCAGCAGAGAGCGGGGCTATGAGCAGTTCTTC.